This T cell receptor (beta chain) originates from a study of T cell responses to AZD1222 COVID-19 vaccine. Points from the study as a whole: Sampling captured repertoires only after the peak T cell response.

Assay: immunoSEQ multiplex PCR; the TCRdb copy retains only in-frame clones and omits some. This table holds about 120,000 clones, 80% to 90% found once. Concerning this clone itself: What it binds is unknown.

The CDR3 consists of 15 residues. V was clipped by 4 bases and J by 0 bases, with 9 bases between them. CDR1 and CDR2 from the germline V gene are KGHDR and SFDVKD. The V gene is TRBV24-1, the J gene TRBJ2-1; no clear D. The sequenced sample was peripheral blood, obtained on day 0 of AZD1222 vaccination. This sequence was found in an adult in good health. The CDR3 DNA follows: TGTGCCACCAGTGACCCCGGTAGCTCCTACAATGAGCAGTTCTTC. As protein: CATSDPGSSYNEQFF.